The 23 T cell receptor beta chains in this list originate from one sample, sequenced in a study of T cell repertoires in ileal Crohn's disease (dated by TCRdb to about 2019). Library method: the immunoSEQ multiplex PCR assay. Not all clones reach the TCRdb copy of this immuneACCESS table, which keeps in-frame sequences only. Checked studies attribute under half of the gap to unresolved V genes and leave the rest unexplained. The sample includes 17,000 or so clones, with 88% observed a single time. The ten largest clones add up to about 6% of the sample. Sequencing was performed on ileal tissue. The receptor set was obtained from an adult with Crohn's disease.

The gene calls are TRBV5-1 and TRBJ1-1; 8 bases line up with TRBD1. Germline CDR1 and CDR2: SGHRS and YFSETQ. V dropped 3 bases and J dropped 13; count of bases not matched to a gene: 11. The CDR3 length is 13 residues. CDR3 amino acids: CASSSEGQGACFF. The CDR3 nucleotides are TGCGCCAGCAGCTCCGAGGGGCAGGGGGCTTGTTTCTTT.

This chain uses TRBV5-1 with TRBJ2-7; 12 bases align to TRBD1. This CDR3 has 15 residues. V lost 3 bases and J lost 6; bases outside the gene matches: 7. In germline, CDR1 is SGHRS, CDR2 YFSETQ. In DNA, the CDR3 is TGCGCCAGCAGCTCCCAGGGGACAGGGGGCGGCGAGCAGTACTTC. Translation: CASSSQGTGGGEQYF.

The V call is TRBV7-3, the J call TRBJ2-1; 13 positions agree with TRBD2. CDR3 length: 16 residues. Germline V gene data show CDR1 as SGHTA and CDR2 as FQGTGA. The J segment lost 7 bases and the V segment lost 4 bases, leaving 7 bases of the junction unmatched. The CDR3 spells CASSWTSGSYPNEQFF. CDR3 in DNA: TGTGCCAGCAGCTGGACTAGCGGGAGTTATCCGAATGAGCAGTTCTTC. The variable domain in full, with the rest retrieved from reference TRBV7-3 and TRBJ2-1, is GAGVSQTPSNKVTEKGKYVELRCDPISGHTALYWYRQSLGQGPEFLIYFQGTGAADDSGLPNDRFFAVRPEGSVSTLKIQRTERGDSAVYLCASSWTSGSYPNEQFFGPGTRLTVL.

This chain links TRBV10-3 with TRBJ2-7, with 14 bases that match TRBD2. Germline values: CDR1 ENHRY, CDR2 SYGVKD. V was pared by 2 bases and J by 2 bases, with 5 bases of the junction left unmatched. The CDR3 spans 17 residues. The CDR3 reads CAISEGTSGRSAYEQYF. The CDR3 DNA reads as TGTGCCATCAGTGAGGGGACTAGCGGGAGATCCGCCTACGAGCAGTACTTC.

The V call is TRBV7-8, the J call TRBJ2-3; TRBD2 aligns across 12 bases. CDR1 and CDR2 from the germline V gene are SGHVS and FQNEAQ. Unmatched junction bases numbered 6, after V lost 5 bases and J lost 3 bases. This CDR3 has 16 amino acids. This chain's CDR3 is CASSLSSGRGTDTQYF. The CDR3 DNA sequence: TGTGCCAGCAGCCTCTCTAGCGGGAGGGGAACAGATACGCAGTATTTT. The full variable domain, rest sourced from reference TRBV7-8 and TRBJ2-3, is GAGVSQSPRYKVAKRGQDVALRCDPISGHVSLFWYQQALGQGPEFLTYFQNEAQLDKSGLPSDRFFAERPEGSVSTLKIQRTQQEDSAVYLCASSLSSGRGTDTQYFGPGTRLTVL.

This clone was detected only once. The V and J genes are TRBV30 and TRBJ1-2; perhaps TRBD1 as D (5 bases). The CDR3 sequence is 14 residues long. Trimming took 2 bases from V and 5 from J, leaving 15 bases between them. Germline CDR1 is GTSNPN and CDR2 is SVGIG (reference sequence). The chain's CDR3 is CAWSHQGLRYGYTF. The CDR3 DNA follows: TGTGCCTGGAGTCACCAGGGTCTCCGATATGGCTACACCTTC.

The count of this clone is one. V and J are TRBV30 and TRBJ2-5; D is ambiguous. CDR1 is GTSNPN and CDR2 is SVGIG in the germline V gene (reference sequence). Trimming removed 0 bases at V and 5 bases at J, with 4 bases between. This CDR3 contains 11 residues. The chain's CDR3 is CAWSVGETQYF. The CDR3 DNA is TGTGCCTGGAGTGTCGGGGAGACCCAGTACTTC.

The CDR3 sequence is CASSSTPGNYGYTF. In DNA form, the CDR3 reads TGTGCCAGCAGTTCGACCCCCGGGAATTATGGCTACACCTTC. The chain couples TRBV7-8 to TRBJ1-2; D unresolved. Germline CDR1 SGHVS, CDR2 FQNEAQ. V dropped 6 bases and J dropped 5 bases, with 16 bases sitting between them. The CDR3 spans 14 residues.

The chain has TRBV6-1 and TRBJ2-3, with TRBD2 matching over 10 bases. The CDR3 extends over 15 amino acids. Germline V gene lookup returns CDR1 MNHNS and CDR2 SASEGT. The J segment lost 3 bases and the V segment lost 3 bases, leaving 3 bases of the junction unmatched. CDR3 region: CASSDPAGGTDTQYF. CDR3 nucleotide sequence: TGTGCCAGCAGTGACCCAGCGGGAGGGACAGATACGCAGTATTTT.

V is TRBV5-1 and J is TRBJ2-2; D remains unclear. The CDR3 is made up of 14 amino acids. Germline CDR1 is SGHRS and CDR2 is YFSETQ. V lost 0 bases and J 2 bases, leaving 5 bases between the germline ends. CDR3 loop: CASSLALNTGELFF. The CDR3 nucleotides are TGCGCCAGCAGCTTGGCCCTTAACACCGGGGAGCTGTTTTTT.

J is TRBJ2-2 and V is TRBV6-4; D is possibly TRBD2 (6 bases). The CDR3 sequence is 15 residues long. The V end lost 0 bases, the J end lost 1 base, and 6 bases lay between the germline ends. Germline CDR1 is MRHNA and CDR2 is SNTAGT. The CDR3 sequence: CASSDSGGNTGELFF. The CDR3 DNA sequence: TGTGCCAGCAGTGACTCGGGGGGGAACACCGGGGAGCTGTTTTTT.

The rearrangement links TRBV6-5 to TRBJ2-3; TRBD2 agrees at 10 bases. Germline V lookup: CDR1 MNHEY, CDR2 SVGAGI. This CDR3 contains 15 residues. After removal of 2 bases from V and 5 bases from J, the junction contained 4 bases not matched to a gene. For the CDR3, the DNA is TGTGCCAGCAGTTACGGACTAGCGGCAGTAGATACGCAGTATTTT. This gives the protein CASSYGLAAVDTQYF.

As DNA, the CDR3 is TGTGCCAGCAGTTCACTCCTAAACTATGGCTACACCTTC. The encoded protein is CASSSLLNYGYTF. This chain links TRBV28 with TRBJ1-2; D unclear. CDR1 MDHEN and CDR2 SYDVKM come from the germline V gene. The CDR3 length is 13 residues. Trimming cost V 4 bases and J 2 bases, with 8 bases left between them.

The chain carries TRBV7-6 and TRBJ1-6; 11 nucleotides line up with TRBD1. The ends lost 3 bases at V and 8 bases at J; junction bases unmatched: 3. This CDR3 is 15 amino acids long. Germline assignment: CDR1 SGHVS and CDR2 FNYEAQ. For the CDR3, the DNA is TGTGCCAGCAGCTTTGGACAGGGGGCGGATTCACCCCTCCACTTT. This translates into CASSFGQGADSPLHF.

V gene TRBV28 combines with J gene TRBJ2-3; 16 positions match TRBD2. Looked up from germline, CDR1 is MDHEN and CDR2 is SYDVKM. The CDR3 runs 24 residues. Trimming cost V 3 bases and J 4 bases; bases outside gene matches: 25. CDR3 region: CASSFLRPSSPGLAGGPEADTQYF. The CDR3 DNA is TGTGCCAGCAGTTTCCTACGCCCTTCTTCCCCGGGACTAGCGGGAGGGCCAGAAGCAGATACGCAGTATTTT.

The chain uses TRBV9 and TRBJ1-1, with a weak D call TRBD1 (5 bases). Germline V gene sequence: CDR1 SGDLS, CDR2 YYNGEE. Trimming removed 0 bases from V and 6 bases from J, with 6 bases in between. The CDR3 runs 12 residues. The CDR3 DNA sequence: TGTGCCAGCAGCGTAGAGGGGCCTGAAGCTTTCTTT. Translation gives CASSVEGPEAFF.

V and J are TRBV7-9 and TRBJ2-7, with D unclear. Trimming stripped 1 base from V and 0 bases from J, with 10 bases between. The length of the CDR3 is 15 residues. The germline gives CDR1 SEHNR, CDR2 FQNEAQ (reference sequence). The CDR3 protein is CASSLDRVSSYEQYF. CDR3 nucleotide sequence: TGTGCCAGCAGCTTAGACCGGGTTAGCTCCTACGAGCAGTACTTC.

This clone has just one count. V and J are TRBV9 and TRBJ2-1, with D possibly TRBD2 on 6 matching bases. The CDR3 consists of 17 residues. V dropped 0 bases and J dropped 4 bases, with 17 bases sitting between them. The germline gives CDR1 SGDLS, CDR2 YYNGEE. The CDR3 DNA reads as TGTGCCAGCAGCGTAGGGGGTGGGGACTGGTCATACAATGAGCAGTTCTTC. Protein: CASSVGGGDWSYNEQFF.

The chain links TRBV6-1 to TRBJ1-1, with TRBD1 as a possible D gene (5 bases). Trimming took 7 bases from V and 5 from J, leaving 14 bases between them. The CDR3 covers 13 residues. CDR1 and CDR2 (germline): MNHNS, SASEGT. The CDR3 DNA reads TGTGCCAGCACAGTTCCAGGGAAAACTGAAGCTTTCTTT. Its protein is CASTVPGKTEAFF.

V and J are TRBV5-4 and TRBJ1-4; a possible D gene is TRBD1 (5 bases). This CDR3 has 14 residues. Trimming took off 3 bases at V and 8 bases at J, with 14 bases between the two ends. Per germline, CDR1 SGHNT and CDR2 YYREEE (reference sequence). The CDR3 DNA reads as TGTGCCAGCAGCTCCGACAGATCTCAAGAAAAACTGTTTTTT. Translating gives CASSSDRSQEKLFF.

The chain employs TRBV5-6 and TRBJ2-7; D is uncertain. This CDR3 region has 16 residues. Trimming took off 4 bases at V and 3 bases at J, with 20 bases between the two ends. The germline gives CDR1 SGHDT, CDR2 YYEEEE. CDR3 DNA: TGTGCCAGCAGCCCCCGCGCAGGCCCCTCTCTCTACGAGCAGTACTTC. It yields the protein CASSPRAGPSLYEQYF.

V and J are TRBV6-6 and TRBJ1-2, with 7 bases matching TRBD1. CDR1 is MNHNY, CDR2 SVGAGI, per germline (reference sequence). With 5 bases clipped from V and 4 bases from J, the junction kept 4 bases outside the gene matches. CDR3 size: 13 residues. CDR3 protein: CASSRQGVYGYTF. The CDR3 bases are TGTGCCAGCAGTCGACAGGGAGTCTATGGCTACACCTTC.

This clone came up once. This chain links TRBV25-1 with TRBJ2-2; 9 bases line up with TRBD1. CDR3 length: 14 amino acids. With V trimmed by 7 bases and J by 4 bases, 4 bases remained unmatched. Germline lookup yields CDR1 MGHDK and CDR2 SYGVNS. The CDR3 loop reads CASTSTGGTGELFF. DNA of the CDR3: TGTGCCAGCACCTCGACAGGGGGCACCGGGGAGCTGTTTTTT.